This T cell receptor (beta chain) was sequenced in a study of technical replicates of blood from several donors. The CDR3 spans 14 residues. The V end was cut by 1 base, the J end by 2 bases, with 5 bases between. CDR1 is WSHSY, CDR2 SAAADI, per germline. Data came from immunoSEQ multiplex PCR; TCRdb stores just in-frame clones and leaves some out. Here the sample spans about 80,000 clones, nearly 95% being singletons. The source material was T cells isolated from PBMCs. This TCR derives from a human donor in good health. This rearrangement joins TRBV10-2 to TRBJ2-2; D unclear. The DNA for the CDR3 is TGCGCCAGCAGTGAGTTAGTAAACACCGGGGAGCTGTTTTTT. Translated, it gives CASSELVNTGELFF.